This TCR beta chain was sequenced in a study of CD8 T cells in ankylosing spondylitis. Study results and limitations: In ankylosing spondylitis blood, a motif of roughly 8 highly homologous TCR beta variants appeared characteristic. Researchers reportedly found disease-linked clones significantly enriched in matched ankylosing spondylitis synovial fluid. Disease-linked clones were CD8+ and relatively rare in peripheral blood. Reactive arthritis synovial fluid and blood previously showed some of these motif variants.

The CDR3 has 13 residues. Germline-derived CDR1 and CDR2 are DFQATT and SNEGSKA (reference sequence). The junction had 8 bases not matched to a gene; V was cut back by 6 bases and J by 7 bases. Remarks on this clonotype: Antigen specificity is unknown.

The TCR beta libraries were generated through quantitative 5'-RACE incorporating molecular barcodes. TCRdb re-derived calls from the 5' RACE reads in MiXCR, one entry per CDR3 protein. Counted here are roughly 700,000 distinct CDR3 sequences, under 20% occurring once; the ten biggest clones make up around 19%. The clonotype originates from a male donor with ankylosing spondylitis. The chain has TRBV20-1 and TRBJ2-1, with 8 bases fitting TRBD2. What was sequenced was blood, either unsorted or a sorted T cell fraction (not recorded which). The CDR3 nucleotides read TGCAGTGCCCGGGGGGGTAACCCAAATGAGCAGTTCTTC. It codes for CSARGGNPNEQFF.